Below are 12 T cell receptor beta chains sequenced from a single sample in a study of naive and memory T cell subsets. Both TRBC1 and TRBC2 were covered by a beta constant-region primer of two equimolar oligonucleotides. One entry per CDR3 protein, called by TCRdb with MiXCR from the UMI-ligation and nested PCR reads. The table lists approximately 82,000 distinct CDR3 sequences, approximately 6.5% of them singletons. The sequencing input was central memory CD4+ T cells from blood. The receptors shown here come from a human donor in good health.

This clonotype has at least ten counts. CDR3 region: CASSHGVGTSGGSRYNEQFF. The CDR3 bases are TGTGCCAGCAGTCATGGGGTCGGGACTAGCGGGGGGTCGAGGTACAATGAGCAGTTCTTC. The chain uses TRBV9 and TRBJ2-1; 15 positions match TRBD2. The junction had 16 bases not matched to a gene; V was cut back by 5 bases and J by 4 bases. This CDR3 has 20 amino acids. The germline V gene encodes CDR1 SGDLS and CDR2 YYNGEE.

Points on this clonotype: A single base separates this from a much larger clone, so it may be a read error. The genes are TRBV10-3 and TRBJ2-5, with TRBD1 identical over 9 bases. The CDR3 loop spans 16 amino acids. Germline V gene sequence: CDR1 ENHRY, CDR2 SYGVKD. CDR3 bases: TGTACCATCAGTGACCCCAGGACAGGGGAGGGGGAGACCCAGTACTTC. This sequence encodes CTISDPRTGEGETQYF.

The chain uses TRBV12-3 or TRBV12-4 and TRBJ1-5; D gene unclear. Trimming left V 3 bases short and J 3 bases short, with 12 bases between. The CDR3 spans 15 residues. CDR3 residues: CASSFDGSLNQPQHF. CDR3 sequence (DNA): TGTGCCAGCAGTTTTGACGGATCCCTCAATCAGCCCCAGCATTTT.

The DNA for the CDR3 is TGTGCCAGCAGTGAAGTGGGAGGCGCCTTAGATGAGCAGTTCTTC. Translated: CASSEVGGALDEQFF. The chain is built from TRBV6-1 and TRBJ2-1; weak D call: TRBD2 (6 bases). Trimming pared 1 base from V and 8 bases from J, leaving 15 bases between. The CDR3 is 15 residues long. Germline assignment: CDR1 MNHNS and CDR2 SASEGT.

This sequence joins TRBV6-2 or TRBV6-3 and TRBJ2-1; D may be TRBD2 (5 bases). From germline, CDR1 is MNHEY and CDR2 SVGEGT. Trimming removed 4 bases at V and 0 bases at J, with 13 bases between. CDR3 length equals 16 residues. This CDR3 reads CASSLEGFSSYNEQFF. DNA of the CDR3: TGTGCCAGCAGTTTAGAGGGCTTTAGCTCCTACAATGAGCAGTTCTTC.

This clonotype appeared a few times. V usage is TRBV6-1 and J usage is TRBJ2-5; weak D call: TRBD1 (6 bases). This CDR3 spans 13 amino acids. V was shortened by 9 bases and J by 6 bases, with 17 bases between the two germline ends. Germline loops: CDR1 MNHNS, CDR2 SASEGT. The CDR3: CASRTEVEKTQYF. CDR3 nucleotide sequence: TGTGCCAGTCGGACAGAGGTGGAAAAGACCCAGTACTTC.

The rearrangement links TRBV4-3 to TRBJ2-1; 7 nucleotides match TRBD1. This CDR3 contains 17 residues. V lost 2 bases to trimming and J lost 3 bases; unmatched junction nucleotides: 10. The germline V gene has CDR1 LGHNA and CDR2 YSLEER. CDR3 DNA sequence: TGCGCCAGCAGCCAAATCCCCCTAGGACAGGTCTACAATGAGCAGTTCTTC. This codes for CASSQIPLGQVYNEQFF.

The chain joins TRBV14 to TRBJ2-2; 9 positions match TRBD1. The V gene end was trimmed by 3 bases and the J gene end by 8 bases; junction bases not matched to a gene: 1. This CDR3 has 13 residues. Germline CDR1 SGHDN, CDR2 FVKESK. The CDR3 DNA follows: TGTGCCAGCAGCCAGGACAGGGGTGGGGAGCTGTTTTTT. This sequence encodes CASSQDRGGELFF.

V is TRBV11-2 and J is TRBJ2-5; D possibly corresponds to TRBD1 (6 bases). The V gene lost 8 bases and the J gene lost 4 bases, with 20 bases spanning the gap. Germline CDR1 is SGHAT and CDR2 is FQNNGV. This CDR3 comprises 15 residues. As DNA, the CDR3 is TGTGCCAGCCGCTACAGGGTCGTGGAGTCAGAGACCCAGTACTTC. It translates to CASRYRVVESETQYF.

This clonotype was observed a few times. The gene calls are TRBV6-6 and TRBJ2-1; 9 nucleotides line up with TRBD2. The CDR3 contains 14 residues. Germline V CDR1 and CDR2: MNHNY, SVGAGI (reference sequence). J gave up 5 bases and V 2 bases, and 1 base lay outside the gene matches. In DNA, the CDR3 is TGTGCCAGCAGTTACGGCGGGGGGGACAATGAGCAGTTCTTC. Translation gives CASSYGGGDNEQFF.

This clonotype was detected ten times or more. This chain connects TRBV5-1 to TRBJ1-4; D is undetermined. The CDR3 consists of 13 residues. From germline, CDR1 is SGHRS and CDR2 YFSETQ. Between the trimmed V and J ends, which lost 1 base and 1 base, there was a span of 2 bases. The CDR3 loop is CASSLRTNEKLFF. The CDR3 DNA reads as TGCGCCAGCAGCTTGCGAACTAATGAAAAACTGTTTTTT.

This clonotype came up many times. V is TRBV6-5 and J is TRBJ1-3; perhaps TRBD1 as D (6 bases). V was trimmed by 6 bases and J by 11 bases, leaving 20 bases between them. The CDR3 extends over 14 amino acids. The germline V gene has CDR1 MNHEY and CDR2 SVGAGI. CDR3 DNA sequence: TGTGCCAGCAGCCCTGGACAGATCAAAAGTGCCATATATTTT. This sequence encodes CASSPGQIKSAIYF.